These T cell receptor beta chains were read from a single sample in a study of blood T cell repertoires in COVID-19. Assay: immunoSEQ multiplex PCR; the TCRdb copy retains only in-frame clones and omits some. The sample yields fewer than 250,000 clones, around four fifths seen once. Sequencing was done on a sample of peripheral blood. These receptors came from a woman aged 70-85 years with acute or convalescent COVID-19. Each CDR3 is given with its conserved first and last residue. The order of the fields is J gene, V gene, CDR3 length, D gene, clone size, CDR3 protein, CDR3 DNA. D genes are given only for firm matches. Clone size is not always given. Where it is, it says once, few, many or a class for expanded clones.

J gene: TRBJ1-2
V gene: TRBV15
CDR3 length: 13
D gene: TRBD1
clone size: few
CDR3 protein: CATSGGTEYGYTF
CDR3 DNA: TGTGCCACCAGCGGCGGGACAGAGTATGGCTACACCTTC

J gene: TRBJ2-6
V gene: TRBV28
CDR3 length: 16
D gene: NA
clone size: NA
CDR3 protein: CASSLAGYLGANVLTF
CDR3 DNA: TGTGCCAGCAGTCTTGCAGGGTATCTGGGGGCCAACGTCCTGACTTTC

J gene: TRBJ1-5
V gene: TRBV5-8
CDR3 length: 16
D gene: NA
clone size: NA
CDR3 protein: CASSLQVRRGAQPQHF
CDR3 DNA: TGTGCCAGCAGCTTACAAGTTCGGCGGGGGGCTCAGCCCCAGCATTTT

J gene: TRBJ1-1
V gene: TRBV19
CDR3 length: 15
D gene: NA
clone size: NA
CDR3 protein: CASSISSGTYAEAFF
CDR3 DNA: TGTGCCAGTAGTATAAGTTCCGGGACATACGCTGAAGCTTTCTTT

J gene: TRBJ2-7
V gene: TRBV19
CDR3 length: 15
D gene: TRBD1
clone size: NA
CDR3 protein: CASRRSQGATYEQYF
CDR3 DNA: TGTGCCAGTAGGCGATCCCAGGGGGCCACTTACGAGCAGTACTTC

J gene: TRBJ1-2
V gene: TRBV7-8
CDR3 length: 15
D gene: NA
clone size: NA
CDR3 protein: CASSPQAGLNYGYTF
CDR3 DNA: TGTGCCAGCAGCCCCCAAGCGGGGCTTAACTATGGCTACACCTTC

J gene: TRBJ1-1
V gene: TRBV7-9
CDR3 length: 14
D gene: TRBD1
clone size: NA
CDR3 protein: CASSPGQAVTEAFF
CDR3 DNA: TGTGCCAGCAGCCCCGGACAGGCGGTCACTGAAGCTTTCTTT

J gene: TRBJ2-5
V gene: TRBV7-8
CDR3 length: 15
D gene: TRBD1
clone size: NA
CDR3 protein: CASSRRTGTQETQYF
CDR3 DNA: TGTGCCAGCAGCCGTCGGACAGGGACCCAAGAGACCCAGTACTTC

J gene: TRBJ1-3
V gene: TRBV6-5
CDR3 length: 15
D gene: NA
clone size: NA
CDR3 protein: CASSYGRSSGNTIYF
CDR3 DNA: TGTGCCAGCAGTTACGGAAGGAGCTCTGGAAACACCATATATTTT

J gene: TRBJ2-7
V gene: TRBV3-1/TRBV3-2
CDR3 length: 15
D gene: NA
clone size: NA
CDR3 protein: CASSLAGAGVGEQYF
CDR3 DNA: TGTGCCAGCAGCCTTGCGGGGGCAGGGGTGGGAGAGCAGTACTTC

J gene: TRBJ1-6
V gene: TRBV18
CDR3 length: 14
D gene: NA
clone size: NA
CDR3 protein: CASSQQDRNSPLHF
CDR3 DNA: TGTGCCAGCTCACAGCAGGACAGAAATTCACCCCTCCACTTT

J gene: TRBJ1-6
V gene: TRBV28
CDR3 length: 15
D gene: TRBD1
clone size: NA
CDR3 protein: CASSFIPQGASPLHF
CDR3 DNA: TGTGCCAGCAGCTTTATTCCCCAGGGGGCTTCACCCCTCCACTTT

J gene: TRBJ2-5
V gene: TRBV9
CDR3 length: 16
D gene: TRBD2
clone size: NA
CDR3 protein: CASSSTGGLYQETQYF
CDR3 DNA: TGTGCTAGCAGCTCGACGGGGGGGTTGTACCAAGAGACCCAGTACTTC

J gene: TRBJ1-1
V gene: TRBV18
CDR3 length: 14
D gene: NA
clone size: once
CDR3 protein: CASSPNIGNTEAFF
CDR3 DNA: TGTGCCAGCTCACCGAACATTGGGAACACTGAAGCTTTCTTT

J gene: TRBJ2-7
V gene: TRBV6-5
CDR3 length: 15
D gene: TRBD1
clone size: once
CDR3 protein: CASRPWDRSSYEQYF
CDR3 DNA: TGTGCCAGCAGACCATGGGACAGGAGCTCCTACGAGCAGTACTTC

J gene: TRBJ2-3
V gene: TRBV9
CDR3 length: 16
D gene: TRBD2
clone size: NA
CDR3 protein: CASSAPGGGAADTQYF
CDR3 DNA: TGTGCCAGCAGCGCCCCTGGCGGGGGGGCGGCAGATACGCAGTATTTT

J gene: TRBJ1-1
V gene: TRBV7-2
CDR3 length: 13
D gene: TRBD1
clone size: NA
CDR3 protein: CASRFTGVTEAFF
CDR3 DNA: TGTGCCAGCAGGTTTACAGGGGTCACTGAAGCTTTCTTT

J gene: TRBJ2-2
V gene: TRBV5-4
CDR3 length: 17
D gene: TRBD2
clone size: once
CDR3 protein: CASSPTSGRPNTGELFF
CDR3 DNA: TGTGCCAGCAGCCCGACTAGCGGGCGCCCGAACACCGGGGAGCTGTTTTTT

J gene: TRBJ1-1
V gene: TRBV29-1
CDR3 length: 13
D gene: NA
clone size: NA
CDR3 protein: CSVRQVLNTEAFF
CDR3 DNA: TGCAGCGTCAGACAGGTCCTGAACACTGAAGCTTTCTTT

J gene: TRBJ1-1
V gene: TRBV7-9
CDR3 length: 15
D gene: TRBD1
clone size: NA
CDR3 protein: CASSLGGQVNTEAFF
CDR3 DNA: TGTGCCAGCAGCTTAGGAGGACAGGTGAACACTGAAGCTTTCTTT

J gene: TRBJ2-1
V gene: TRBV9
CDR3 length: 16
D gene: TRBD2
clone size: NA
CDR3 protein: CASSVGIAGVFNEQFF
CDR3 DNA: TGTGCCAGCAGCGTAGGTATAGCGGGGGTATTCAATGAGCAGTTCTTC

J gene: TRBJ2-5
V gene: TRBV24-1
CDR3 length: 13
D gene: NA
clone size: NA
CDR3 protein: CATSESVQETQYF
CDR3 DNA: TGTGCCACCAGTGAATCAGTCCAAGAGACCCAGTACTTC